This passage covers 14 T cell receptor beta chains from one sample sequenced in a study of cytomegalovirus exposure and HLA in healthy donors. It was with 60 Vbeta and 13 Jbeta primers that the PCR ran. Clones were sequenced by immunoSEQ multiplex PCR, and TCRdb holds only the in-frame ones, with some missing. The table shows fewer than 90,000 clones, with over 75% occurring only once. The sequenced sample was PBMCs. Receptors were obtained from a human donor in good health.

The V and J genes are TRBV5-1 and TRBJ1-6; 7 bases are shared with TRBD1. Germline V gene data show CDR1 as SGHRS and CDR2 as YFSETQ. This CDR3 has 20 amino acids. V lost 1 base and J lost 0; bases outside the gene matches: 13. The chain's CDR3 is CASSLREQGSYSSYNSPLHF. CDR3 nucleotide sequence: TGCGCCAGCAGCTTGAGAGAACAGGGGTCCTACAGCTCCTATAATTCACCCCTCCACTTT.

The V call is TRBV28, the J call TRBJ1-4; maybe TRBD1 (5 bases). V gave up 5 bases and J gave up 4 bases, with 8 bases separating them. The CDR3 spans 13 residues. Germline CDR1 is MDHEN and CDR2 is SYDVKM. The DNA of the CDR3 is TGTGCCAGCAGTCCAGGGTTTAATGAAAAACTGTTTTTT. As protein: CASSPGFNEKLFF. The full variable domain, completed using reference TRBV28 and TRBJ1-4, is DVKVTQSSRYLVKRTGEKVFLECVQDMDHENMFWYRQDPGLGLRLIYFSYDVKMKEKGDIPEGYSVSREKKERFSLILESASTNQTSMYLCASSPGFNEKLFFGSGTQLSVL.

J is TRBJ1-3 and V is TRBV10-3; D remains unclear. The CDR3 length is 14 residues. V was trimmed by 3 bases and J by 2 bases, leaving 8 bases between them. Germline V gene lookup returns CDR1 ENHRY and CDR2 SYGVKD. The CDR3 region is CAISDSYAGNTIYF. For the CDR3, the DNA is TGTGCCATCAGTGATTCTTATGCTGGAAACACCATATATTTT.

V usage is TRBV4-2 and J usage is TRBJ2-7, with a tentative D call TRBD1 (6 bases). The CDR3 has 17 residues. Germline V gene lookup returns CDR1 LGHNA and CDR2 YNFKEQ. V was shortened by 4 bases and J by 2 bases, with 21 bases between the two germline ends. The CDR3 reads CASSRRSDTGHPYEQYF. CDR3 DNA: TGTGCCAGCAGCCGCCGATCGGACACAGGGCATCCCTACGAGCAGTACTTC.

V and J are TRBV6-5 and TRBJ1-2, with unresolved D. Germline V gene sequence: CDR1 MNHEY, CDR2 SVGAGI. Trimming stripped 5 bases from V and 4 bases from J, with 14 bases between. The CDR3 is 14 residues long. The CDR3 sequence: CASSENLSSYGYTF. The CDR3 DNA reads TGTGCCAGCAGTGAAAATCTGAGTAGCTATGGCTACACCTTC.

The CDR3 coding sequence is TGTGCCAGCAGCGCCGGGACAGGGAGAGAGACCCAGTACTTC. This sequence encodes CASSAGTGRETQYF. The chain joins TRBV9 to TRBJ2-5; 9 bases fit TRBD1. The V segment lost 3 bases and the J segment 4 bases; nucleotides outside the gene matches: 4. The V gene's germline CDR1 is SGDLS and CDR2 YYNGEE. This CDR3 has 14 residues.

The chain combines TRBV11-2 with TRBJ1-1; TRBD1 might be the D (5 bases). V was pared by 3 bases and J by 4 bases, with 9 bases between. This CDR3 comprises 13 residues. The germline V gene has CDR1 SGHAT and CDR2 FQNNGV. The CDR3 spells CASSFSGGTEAFF. The CDR3 DNA reads as TGTGCCAGCAGCTTCTCGGGGGGCACTGAAGCTTTCTTT.

This sequence joins TRBV27 and TRBJ2-5; 9 bases map to TRBD1. The CDR3 sequence is 17 residues long. V dropped 2 bases and J dropped 3; count of bases not matched to a gene: 10. Germline V lookup: CDR1 MNHEY, CDR2 SMNVEV (reference sequence). CDR3 protein: CASSLGTGIGPKETQYF. The DNA for the CDR3 is TGTGCCAGCAGTTTAGGGACAGGGATTGGCCCCAAAGAGACCCAGTACTTC.

Comments on this clone: One junction end disagrees with the germline gene, perhaps due to a read error. The chain is built from TRBV7-9 and TRBJ2-2; D remains unclear. This CDR3 region has 12 residues. In germline, CDR1 is SEHNR, CDR2 FQNEAQ (reference sequence). CDR3 nucleotides: TGTTCCAGCAGCTACAGCCCCGGGGAGCTGTTTTTT. The encoded protein is CSSSYSPGELFF.

The V gene is TRBV28, the J gene TRBJ1-2, with 7 bases matching TRBD1. CDR1 is MDHEN, CDR2 SYDVKM, per germline. V was pared by 6 bases and J by 4 bases, with 8 bases of the junction left unmatched. The CDR3 runs 14 residues. CDR3 loop: CASSPGQAVYGYTF. Here the CDR3 DNA reads TGTGCCAGCAGCCCCGGACAGGCTGTCTATGGCTACACCTTC.

V is TRBV28 and J is TRBJ1-5; the D is unclear. CDR1 and CDR2 (germline): MDHEN, SYDVKM. This CDR3 comprises 13 residues. Trimming removed 7 bases at V and 4 bases at J, with 11 bases between. CDR3 sequence (DNA): TGTGCCAGCATGAGGTTTACGAATCAGCCCCAGCATTTT. Protein sequence: CASMRFTNQPQHF.

In DNA, the CDR3 is TGTGCCAGCAGCCCACCCCCAGCGGGGGGGAGGAAGACCCAGTACTTC. It is translated as CASSPPPAGGRKTQYF. This chain uses TRBV7-2 with TRBJ2-5; the match to TRBD2 covers 10 bases. Looked up from germline, CDR1 is SGHTA and CDR2 is FQGNSA. The CDR3 runs 16 residues. V lost 5 bases to trimming and J lost 6 bases; unmatched junction nucleotides: 12. The whole variable domain, remainder taken from reference TRBV7-2 and TRBJ2-5, is GAGVSQSPSNKVTEKGKDVELRCDPISGHTALYWYRQSLGQGLEFLIYFQGNSAPDKSGLPSDRFSAERTGGSVSTLTIQRTQQEDSAVYLCASSPPPAGGRKTQYFGPGTRLLVL.

This clone has a single count. The J gene is TRBJ2-6, the V gene TRBV5-4; D possibly corresponds to TRBD1 (6 bases). Trimming removed 4 bases from V and 0 bases from J, with 20 bases in between. CDR1 is SGHNT, CDR2 YYREEE, per germline (reference sequence). This CDR3 has 19 amino acids. CDR3 region: CASSPRLWQGFSGANVLTF. As DNA, the CDR3 is TGTGCCAGCAGCCCCCGCTTGTGGCAGGGGTTCTCTGGGGCCAACGTCCTGACTTTC. Complete variable domain (other parts from reference TRBV5-4 and TRBJ2-6): ETGVTQSPTHLIKTRGQQVTLRCSSQSGHNTVSWYQQALGQGPQFIFQYYREEENGRGNFPPRFSGLQFPNYSSELNVNALELDDSALYLCASSPRLWQGFSGANVLTFGAGSRLTVL.

V usage is TRBV6-1 and J usage is TRBJ2-7, with 14 nucleotides matching TRBD2. The length of the CDR3 is 17 residues. With V trimmed by 4 bases and J by 2 bases, 7 bases remained unmatched. Germline V gene lookup returns CDR1 MNHNS and CDR2 SASEGT. The CDR3 DNA reads as TGTGCCAGCAGTGTCGAGACTAGCGGGGGGGCTGCCTACGAGCAGTACTTC. Its protein product is CASSVETSGGAAYEQYF.